This is a list of T cell receptor beta chains from one sample in a study of PD-1 blockade in classical Hodgkin lymphoma. Produced via immunoSEQ multiplex PCR; TCRdb's table is partial and in-frame only. In the table there are tens of thousands of clones, roughly 90% of which are singletons. The starting material was peripheral blood mononuclear cells (PBMCs), obtained at baseline. The receptors were gathered from a human donor with classical Hodgkin lymphoma. The CDR3 runs from the conserved cysteine through the conserved F or W. The order of the fields is clone size, V gene, D gene, CDR3 length, J gene, CDR3 protein, CDR3 DNA. D genes are given only for firm matches. Clone size is not always given. Where it is, it says once, few, many or a class for expanded clones.

size: -; V: TRBV27; D: -; length: 14; J: TRBJ1-6; CDR3: CASSPSGGYSPLHF; DNA: TGTGCCAGCAGCCCAAGTGGGGGTTATTCACCCCTCCACTTT
size: many; V: TRBV6-5; D: TRBD1; length: 15; J: TRBJ2-7; CDR3: CASSQGAGPSYEQYF; DNA: TGTGCCAGCAGTCAGGGGGCAGGGCCCTCCTACGAGCAGTACTTC
size: -; V: TRBV19; D: -; length: 12; J: TRBJ1-2; CDR3: CASKAGNYGYTF; DNA: TGTGCCAGTAAGGCGGGTAACTATGGCTACACCTTC
size: -; V: TRBV28; D: -; length: 16; J: TRBJ2-5; CDR3: CASSFLATGFQETQYF; DNA: TGTGCCAGCAGTTTCCTCGCGACAGGCTTCCAAGAGACCCAGTACTTC
size: -; V: TRBV5-1; D: -; length: 13; J: TRBJ2-2; CDR3: CASSLSFTGELFF; DNA: TGCGCCAGCAGCTTGAGCTTCACCGGGGAGCTGTTTTTT
size: once; V: TRBV5-1; D: TRBD1; length: 14; J: TRBJ1-4; CDR3: CASSQGQGGEKLFF; DNA: TGCGCCAGCAGCCAGGGACAGGGTGGGGAAAAACTGTTTTTT
size: -; V: TRBV19; D: -; length: 14; J: TRBJ1-1; CDR3: CASSIVSGNTEAFF; DNA: TGTGCCAGTAGTATAGTTAGCGGGAACACTGAAGCTTTCTTT
size: once; V: TRBV2; D: -; length: 13; J: TRBJ2-1; CDR3: CASNLLARDEQFF; DNA: TGTGCCAGCAACCTACTAGCCCGCGATGAGCAGTTCTTC
size: -; V: TRBV11-3; D: -; length: 14; J: TRBJ1-1; CDR3: CASSLPHRTVEAFF; DNA: TGTGCCAGCAGCTTACCCCATAGGACAGTTGAAGCTTTCTTT
size: -; V: TRBV28; D: -; length: 13; J: TRBJ2-2; CDR3: CASSKQGPGELFF; DNA: TGTGCCAGCAGTAAACAGGGTCCCGGGGAGCTGTTTTTT
size: -; V: TRBV10-1; D: TRBD1; length: 15; J: TRBJ2-3; CDR3: CASSEPTGSADTQYF; DNA: TGCGCCAGCAGTGAGCCGACAGGGAGCGCAGATACGCAGTATTTT
size: -; V: TRBV7-9; D: -; length: 14; J: TRBJ1-2; CDR3: CASSLLFRNYGYTF; DNA: TGTGCCAGCAGCTTACTGTTCAGGAACTATGGCTACACCTTC
size: -; V: TRBV7-8; D: -; length: 14; J: TRBJ2-7; CDR3: CASAALGGPDEQYF; DNA: TGTGCCAGCGCCGCTCTCGGGGGCCCGGACGAGCAGTACTTC
size: -; V: TRBV27; D: -; length: 16; J: TRBJ1-5; CDR3: CASSLSLQGSNQPQHF; DNA: TGTGCCAGCAGTTTGTCCTTGCAGGGTAGCAATCAGCCCCAGCATTTT
size: -; V: TRBV5-5; D: TRBD1; length: 15; J: TRBJ2-7; CDR3: CASSVAGTENYEQYF; DNA: TGTGCCAGCAGCGTGGCCGGGACAGAGAACTACGAGCAGTACTTC
size: -; V: TRBV15; D: TRBD2; length: 15; J: TRBJ2-7; CDR3: CATSREGGTLYEQYF; DNA: TGTGCCACCAGCAGAGAGGGGGGGACTCTCTACGAGCAGTACTTC
size: -; V: TRBV2; D: -; length: 16; J: TRBJ1-5; CDR3: CASSEQGREGNQPQHF; DNA: TGTGCCAGCAGTGAACAAGGACGGGAGGGAAATCAGCCCCAGCATTTT
size: -; V: TRBV5-1; D: -; length: 15; J: TRBJ1-4; CDR3: CASSHQSATNEKLFF; DNA: TGCGCCAGCAGCCACCAAAGTGCAACTAATGAAAAACTGTTTTTT
size: -; V: TRBV4-1; D: TRBD1; length: 15; J: TRBJ2-7; CDR3: CASSQLRQGAYEQYF; DNA: TGCGCCAGCAGCCAACTAAGACAGGGAGCCTACGAGCAGTACTTC
size: -; V: TRBV28; D: -; length: 14; J: TRBJ1-2; CDR3: CASSTGIEIYGYTF; DNA: TGTGCCAGCAGTACAGGGATAGAAATCTATGGCTACACCTTC
size: -; V: TRBV27; D: -; length: 13; J: TRBJ2-3; CDR3: CASSLRSTDTQYF; DNA: TGTGCCAGCAGTTTACGTAGCACAGATACGCAGTATTTT
size: -; V: TRBV2; D: TRBD1; length: 14; J: TRBJ1-5; CDR3: CASSPRTGGKPQHF; DNA: TGTGCCAGCAGCCCTCGGACAGGAGGGAAGCCCCAGCATTTT
size: -; V: TRBV5-8; D: TRBD2; length: 15; J: TRBJ2-1; CDR3: CASSPGLAVYNEQFF; DNA: TGTGCCAGCAGCCCCGGACTAGCGGTCTACAATGAGCAGTTCTTC
size: -; V: TRBV27; D: TRBD1; length: 14; J: TRBJ1-6; CDR3: CASTGTVYNSPLHF; DNA: TGTGCCAGCACCGGGACAGTCTATAATTCACCCCTCCACTTT
size: -; V: TRBV6-1; D: TRBD2; length: 14; J: TRBJ2-5; CDR3: CASSRGGVQETQYF; DNA: TGTGCCAGCAGTCGGGGGGGGGTTCAAGAGACCCAGTACTTC
size: once; V: TRBV12-1; D: -; length: 17; J: TRBJ1-1; CDR3: CASSAWTDDFPNTEAFF; DNA: TGTGCCAGCAGCGCCTGGACGGACGACTTCCCAAACACTGAAGCTTTCTTT
size: -; V: TRBV11-2; D: -; length: 14; J: TRBJ2-1; CDR3: CASSPRSRENEQFF; DNA: TGTGCCAGCAGCCCTCGCTCCCGGGAGAATGAGCAGTTCTTC
size: -; V: TRBV10-3; D: TRBD2; length: 19; J: TRBJ2-1; CDR3: CAISEPRTRDGSSYNEQFF; DNA: TGTGCCATCAGTGAGCCCCGGACTAGGGACGGCAGCTCCTACAATGAGCAGTTCTTC
size: -; V: TRBV7-7; D: TRBD1; length: 18; J: TRBJ2-2; CDR3: CASSLYLVGPGGTGELFF; DNA: TGTGCTAGCAGCTTATATTTGGTCGGTCCAGGGGGCACCGGGGAGCTGTTTTTT
size: -; V: TRBV18; D: TRBD1; length: 15; J: TRBJ1-2; CDR3: CASSPPSGGLNGYTF; DNA: TGTGCCAGCTCACCTCCGTCAGGGGGCTTAAATGGCTACACCTTC
size: -; V: TRBV5-5; D: -; length: 14; J: TRBJ1-2; CDR3: CASSLGPTVYGYTF; DNA: TGTGCCAGCAGCTTGGGGCCTACCGTCTATGGCTACACCTTC
size: -; V: TRBV27; D: TRBD1; length: 12; J: TRBJ2-5; CDR3: CASGTGGRDQYF; DNA: TGTGCCTCCGGGACAGGGGGCCGGGACCAGTACTTC
size: -; V: TRBV7-9; D: TRBD2; length: 17; J: TRBJ2-1; CDR3: CASSLAGLAGKGNEQFF; DNA: TGTGCCAGCAGCTTGGCCGGACTAGCGGGAAAGGGGAATGAGCAGTTCTTC
size: once; V: TRBV5-1; D: -; length: 12; J: TRBJ2-3; CDR3: CASSPLGDTQYF; DNA: TGCGCCAGCAGCCCACTGGGGGATACGCAGTATTTT
size: -; V: TRBV28; D: TRBD2; length: 14; J: TRBJ2-1; CDR3: CASSSGRANNEQFF; DNA: TGTGCCAGCAGTAGCGGGAGAGCTAACAATGAGCAGTTCTTC
size: -; V: TRBV14; D: -; length: 12; J: TRBJ1-6; CDR3: CASGGVGSPLHF; DNA: TGTGCCAGCGGGGGAGTGGGCTCACCCCTCCACTTT
size: -; V: TRBV5-1; D: -; length: 15; J: TRBJ2-3; CDR3: CASSPRGVVTDTQYF; DNA: TGCGCCAGCAGCCCCCGTGGGGTGGTCACAGATACGCAGTATTTT
size: -; V: TRBV11-2; D: -; length: 15; J: TRBJ2-5; CDR3: CASSLIGTPGETQYF; DNA: TGTGCCAGCAGCTTAATTGGGACCCCGGGAGAGACCCAGTACTTC
size: -; V: TRBV6-6; D: TRBD1; length: 15; J: TRBJ2-7; CDR3: CASSVHRDRGGEQYF; DNA: TGTGCCAGCAGTGTACACCGGGACAGGGGCGGCGAGCAGTACTTC
size: hyperexpanded; V: TRBV28; D: TRBD2; length: 17; J: TRBJ2-1; CDR3: CASSLWASGSSYNEQFF; DNA: TGTGCCAGCAGTTTATGGGCTAGCGGGAGTTCCTACAATGAGCAGTTCTTC
size: few; V: TRBV5-1; D: -; length: 14; J: TRBJ1-5; CDR3: CASSLEGRDQPQHF; DNA: TGCGCCAGCAGCTTGGAGGGTAGGGATCAGCCCCAGCATTTT
size: -; V: TRBV12-2; D: -; length: 21; J: TRBJ1-4; CDR3: CASRTSRTTGSRNATNEKLFF; DNA: TGTGCAAGTCGCACCTCTCGTACGACAGGGTCGCGAAATGCAACTAATGAAAAACTGTTTTTT
size: -; V: TRBV10-3; D: -; length: 13; J: TRBJ2-2; CDR3: CATQGNIPGELFF; DNA: TGTGCCACCCAGGGAAATATCCCCGGGGAGCTGTTTTTT
size: -; V: TRBV7-8; D: -; length: 16; J: TRBJ1-5; CDR3: CASSLGSWDSNQPQHF; DNA: TGTGCCAGCAGCTTAGGTAGCTGGGATAGCAATCAGCCCCAGCATTTT
size: -; V: TRBV28; D: TRBD2; length: 13; J: TRBJ2-5; CDR3: CASSFGTKGSQYF; DNA: TGTGCCAGCAGTTTTGGGACTAAGGGGTCCCAGTACTTC
size: -; V: TRBV11-2; D: TRBD2; length: 18; J: TRBJ2-3; CDR3: CASSLPGGSTRGTDTQYF; DNA: TGTGCCAGCAGCTTACCCGGGGGGTCGACCCGGGGCACAGATACGCAGTATTTT
size: -; V: TRBV6-5; D: -; length: 15; J: TRBJ1-1; CDR3: CASSPDGSRYTEAFF; DNA: TGTGCCAGCAGCCCCGATGGGAGTCGGTACACTGAAGCTTTCTTT
size: -; V: TRBV18; D: -; length: 15; J: TRBJ2-3; CDR3: CASSPEGGGTDTQYF; DNA: TGTGCCAGCTCACCCGAGGGTGGGGGCACAGATACGCAGTATTTT
size: once; V: TRBV2; D: -; length: 13; J: TRBJ1-2; CDR3: CASSELGNYGYTF; DNA: TGTGCCAGCAGTGAACTGGGGAACTATGGCTACACCTTC
size: -; V: TRBV27; D: TRBD1; length: 15; J: TRBJ2-2; CDR3: CASSFWGQGSGELFF; DNA: TGTGCCAGCAGTTTCTGGGGACAGGGAAGCGGGGAGCTGTTTTTT
size: -; V: TRBV27; D: TRBD1; length: 15; J: TRBJ1-2; CDR3: CASRDRGRGVYGYTF; DNA: TGTGCCAGCAGGGACAGGGGGAGAGGGGTTTATGGCTACACCTTC
size: -; V: TRBV27; D: TRBD2; length: 16; J: TRBJ2-2; CDR3: CASSLWLAGDAGELFF; DNA: TGTGCCAGCAGTTTATGGTTAGCGGGGGACGCCGGGGAGCTGTTTTTT
size: once; V: TRBV2; D: -; length: 12; J: TRBJ2-7; CDR3: CASRTDGYEQYF; DNA: TGTGCCAGCAGAACCGACGGGTACGAGCAGTACTTC
size: -; V: TRBV10-3; D: TRBD2; length: 16; J: TRBJ2-1; CDR3: CAISLLGTSSVNEQFF; DNA: TGTGCCATCAGTCTCCTGGGGACTAGCTCGGTCAATGAGCAGTTCTTC
size: -; V: TRBV7-9; D: -; length: 16; J: TRBJ2-6; CDR3: CASSASWGSGANVLTF; DNA: TGTGCCAGCAGCGCTAGTTGGGGGTCTGGGGCCAACGTCCTGACTTTC
size: -; V: TRBV2; D: -; length: 16; J: TRBJ2-7; CDR3: CASSEDTGGATYEQYF; DNA: TGTGCCAGCAGTGAGGATACCGGAGGGGCAACCTACGAGCAGTACTTC
size: -; V: TRBV20-1; D: -; length: 11; J: TRBJ2-7; CDR3: CSLQTYYEQYF; DNA: TGCAGCCTCCAAACCTACTACGAGCAGTACTTC
size: -; V: TRBV6-1; D: -; length: 15; J: TRBJ2-1; CDR3: CASSESNPAANEQFF; DNA: TGTGCCAGCAGTGAATCAAACCCCGCAGCCAATGAGCAGTTCTTC